This TCR beta chain was identified in a study of blood T cell repertoires in COVID-19 (dated by TCRdb to 2020 to 2022). With regard to the full study: The collaborator samples originated in the United States, Italy and Spain and spanned the acute and convalescent phases of COVID-19. The material from the prospective study consisted of cDNA or gDNA derived from T cells, B-cell-depleted T cells, or PBMCs. Subjects who had been exposed to COVID-19, were actively infected with it, or had recovered from it provided the deeply sampled blood TCRbeta repertoires that made up the dataset. The repertoires were made available in a free public database intended to serve as a resource for research on the immune response to SARS-CoV-2. The samples were drawn from two sources: the first 160 participants of the ongoing ImmuneRACE study, and 1,200 or so subjects contributed by 6 global collaborators. Nearly every sample came with metadata listing a de-identified subject ID, COVID-19 status, age in years and sex. Where available, HLA class I and class II types were obtained from metadata supplied by the sample provider rather than from assay-based typing. Overall study results and their limits: Clinical and demographic metadata were provided uncurated, with the amount varying by source and participant.

The collaborating institutions used their own protocols to collect whole blood in K2EDTA tubes. For TCRbeta analysis, collaborators shipped samples in one of three forms: frozen whole blood, isolated PBMCs, or DNA extracted from either of those sample types. The immunoSEQ Assay, a bias-controlled multiplex PCR, was used to amplify TCRbeta CDR3 regions from genomic DNA. Regarding the original processing steps: The number of nucleated cells in each sample was estimated from the amplification of reference gene primers within the assay. Sequence reads were collapsed and filtered to measure the absolute abundance of every unique TCRbeta CDR3 rearrangement. For each sample, productive Simpson clonality was calculated as the square root of Simpson's diversity index across productive rearrangements. The immuneACCESS repertoire file appears here via TCRdb, limited to in-frame rearrangements. These files lack a portion of the clones; in checked studies, under half of the deficit traces to unresolved V genes, and the cause of the others is not known. V and J calls plus clone size are reproduced from that table; the DNA served to infer D and trimming. This sample holds 85,000 to 95,000 clones; approximately 87% were observed only once. The ten largest clones take up roughly 6.8% of the sample.

Concerning this clone itself: Its recognized antigen is unknown. No base quality values were provided; no much bigger clone lies one nucleotide off.

There are 14 amino acids in the CDR3, from cysteine to phenylalanine inclusive. Only the CDR3 DNA stays, 42 bases, in frame from base 1. Trimming accounts for 3 bases at V and 1 base at J, while the number of junction bases matched to no gene is 1. Looking up the germline V gene yields CDR1 SGHTA and CDR2 FQGTGA. The chain is assembled from TRBV7-3 and TRBJ2-5; the central 8 bases match TRBD1. Sequencing input: peripheral blood. This sequence originates from a human donor with acute or convalescent COVID-19. The donor label of this sample is uncertain. The CDR3 protein: CASSFGQGQETQYF. The sequenced DNA is TGTGCCAGCAGCTTTGGACAGGGCCAAGAGACCCAGTACTTC.